A selection of T cell receptor beta chains follows, all from one sample in a study of vaccination effects on CD4 cells after COVID-19. These receptors' targets are unknown. Measured with immunoSEQ multiplex PCR; TCRdb has only the in-frame clones, and not every one. The sample records 70,000 to 75,000 clones, around 76% being singletons. This sample comprised CD4+ T cells from PBMCs cultured with HCoV-OC43 spike peptides, obtained before COVID-19 vaccination. Receptors were obtained from a human donor who received a COVID-19 vaccine. The CDR3 runs from the conserved cysteine through the conserved F or W.

V gene: TRBV30
J gene: TRBJ1-2
CDR3 protein: CAWRAPGTHGYTF

V gene: TRBV30
J gene: TRBJ1-2
CDR3 protein: CAWTLGREYGYTF

V gene: TRBV19
J gene: TRBJ2-1
CDR3 protein: CASREGAGSYNEQFF

V gene: TRBV2
J gene: TRBJ2-5
CDR3 protein: CASSRYIQNWETQYF

V gene: TRBV4-2
J gene: TRBJ2-5
CDR3 protein: CASSQGGGSAPVETQYF

V gene: TRBV7-2
J gene: TRBJ2-5
CDR3 protein: CASSLVVGQGKTQYF

V gene: TRBV7-3
J gene: TRBJ1-1
CDR3 protein: CASSLSVNTEAFF

V gene: TRBV5-1
J gene: TRBJ1-4
CDR3 protein: CASSFGAENEKLFF

V gene: TRBV6-5
J gene: TRBJ1-1
CDR3 protein: CASSFDRASEAFF

V gene: TRBV5-1
J gene: TRBJ1-1
CDR3 protein: CASTRTGLNTEAFF